These 10 T cell receptor beta chains originate from one sample sequenced in a study of T cell responses to AZD1222 COVID-19 vaccine. Libraries were prepared by immunoSEQ multiplex PCR; TCRdb keeps only in-frame clonotypes and omits some of them. The table has about 94,000 clones, approximately 91% seen once. The sequenced sample was peripheral blood, obtained on day 0 of AZD1222 vaccination. Every receptor here comes from an adult in good health.

This clone was recorded only once. V and J are TRBV29-1 and TRBJ1-1; a possible D gene is TRBD1 (5 bases). This CDR3 is 14 amino acids long. Trimming stripped 5 bases from V and 7 bases from J, with 20 bases between. CDR1 is SQVTM and CDR2 is ANQGSEA in the germline V gene. The CDR3 nucleotides read TGCAGCGTTTTTATCCCCGTAGGACATAGTGAAGCTTTCTTT. It specifies CSVFIPVGHSEAFF.

The chain combines TRBV21-1 with TRBJ2-5; the tabulated D call, TRBD1, remains unverified against the DNA. TRBV21-1 is a pseudogene locus. The length of the CDR3 is 19 residues. The CDR3 protein is CASSRKSYTGTGGEETQYF. CDR3 coding DNA: TGTGCCAGCAGCAGAAAATCCTACACCGGGACAGGGGGAGAAGAGACCCAGTACTTC.

The rearrangement uses TRBV2 and TRBJ2-7; 9 bases are shared with TRBD2. V gave up 0 bases and J gave up 3 bases; unmatched junction bases: 9. Germline V gene lookup returns CDR1 SNHLY and CDR2 FYNNEI. The CDR3 is made up of 17 amino acids. The CDR3 DNA sequence: TGTGCCAGCAGTGAAGCGAGGCTAGCGGGGAGCCTCTACGAGCAGTACTTC. Translating gives CASSEARLAGSLYEQYF.

This clone came up once. The sample has other DNA sequences that encode this CDR3 too. This chain joins TRBV5-4 and TRBJ1-1; the D is unclear. Germline CDR1 and CDR2: SGHNT and YYREEE (reference sequence). This CDR3 is 13 amino acids long. V gave up 0 bases and J gave up 2 bases, with 5 bases separating them. Written as DNA, the CDR3 is TGTGCCAGCAGCTTGGACAGTAACACTGAAGCTTTCTTT. Translating gives CASSLDSNTEAFF.

This chain links TRBV7-3 with TRBJ1-1; no clear D. The CDR3 loop spans 13 amino acids. Germline V gives CDR1 SGHTA, CDR2 FQGTGA. Trimming left V 4 bases short and J 2 bases short, with 8 bases between. The CDR3 protein is CASSSFRNTEAFF. The CDR3 bases are TGTGCCAGCAGCTCTTTCAGAAACACTGAAGCTTTCTTT.

The V call is TRBV7-6, the J call TRBJ1-2, with 10 nucleotides matching TRBD1. This CDR3 is built from 14 residues. The germline V gene encodes CDR1 SGHVS and CDR2 FNYEAQ. V shed 5 bases and J 5 bases; nucleotides not matched to a gene: 5. The chain's CDR3 is CASSRGDRGYGYTF. Here the CDR3 DNA reads TGTGCCAGCAGCCGGGGGGACAGGGGATATGGCTACACCTTC.

V and J are TRBV19 and TRBJ2-3; 9 positions agree with TRBD2. The CDR3 has 16 amino acids. V was pared by 4 bases and J by 1 base, with 6 bases of the junction left unmatched. The germline CDR1 and CDR2 sequences are LNHDA and SQIVND (reference sequence). As DNA, the CDR3 is TGTGCCAGTAGTAATCTCAGCGGGGGGCGCACAGATACGCAGTATTTT. The encoded protein is CASSNLSGGRTDTQYF.

V gene TRBV15 combines with J gene TRBJ2-7, with 7 positions matching TRBD1. Germline loops: CDR1 LNHNV, CDR2 YYDKDF (reference sequence). This CDR3 spans 13 amino acids. The junction had 1 base not matched to a gene; V was cut back by 1 base and J by 4 bases. The chain's CDR3 is CATSRARGYEQYF. As DNA, the CDR3 is TGTGCCACCAGCAGAGCCAGGGGGTACGAGCAGTACTTC.

This clone was recorded a few times. The chain couples TRBV28 to TRBJ1-2; 8 bases line up with TRBD1. Germline lookup yields CDR1 MDHEN and CDR2 SYDVKM. Trimming removed 6 bases from V and 7 bases from J; junction bases left unmatched: 10. The CDR3 is 14 residues long. CDR3 residues: CASRPTSGGGGYTF. Here the CDR3 DNA reads TGTGCCAGCAGGCCCACCTCAGGGGGCGGTGGCTACACCTTC.

The genes are TRBV5-1 and TRBJ2-3; D is uncertain. The V gene's germline CDR1 is SGHRS and CDR2 YFSETQ. The germline V and J ends were trimmed by 4 bases and 4 bases, with 10 bases remaining between them. This CDR3 spans 13 amino acids. Written as DNA, the CDR3 is TGCGCCAGCAGCCCGCAATTGCCAGATACGCAGTATTTT. Translated, it gives CASSPQLPDTQYF.